Shown below are 7 T cell receptor beta chains from a single sample sequenced in a study of blood T cell repertoires in COVID-19. Some clones are missing from TCRdb's copy, which holds only in-frame ones; the method was immunoSEQ multiplex PCR. This sample has a few hundred thousand clones, with approximately 83% found just once. The material sequenced was peripheral blood. All receptors derive from a person aged 70 to 79 with COVID-19, enrolled during active disease.

This chain links TRBV5-5 with TRBJ2-3; D is ambiguous. The germline gives CDR1 SGHKS, CDR2 YYEKEE (reference sequence). Deletions cut 3 bases from V and 4 bases from J, with 12 bases between. This CDR3 is built from 14 residues. The CDR3 DNA reads as TGTGCCAGCAGCTACGAGCAGGTTGCAGATACGCAGTATTTT. Translation gives CASSYEQVADTQYF.

This clone turned up a few times. CDR3 coding DNA: TGTGCCAGCAGCTCCGGGACAGGGGGGGCCAACGTCCTGACTTTC. It is translated as CASSSGTGGANVLTF. V is TRBV11-3 and J is TRBJ2-6; 9 positions agree with TRBD1. The junction had 2 bases not matched to a gene; V was cut back by 4 bases and J by 4 bases. CDR3 length: 15 residues. Looked up from germline, CDR1 is SGHNT and CDR2 is YENEEA.

The CDR3 bases are TGTGCCATCACCCAGGGACAGGCAGGTCCTCGATCACCCCTCCACTTT. This codes for CAITQGQAGPRSPLHF. The chain recombines TRBV10-3 with TRBJ1-6, with 8 bases that match TRBD1. The J segment lost 10 bases and the V segment lost 7 bases, leaving 15 bases of the junction unmatched. CDR3 length: 16 residues. Germline CDR1 ENHRY, CDR2 SYGVKD.

The gene calls are TRBV19 and TRBJ1-5; 8 bases line up with TRBD1. The germline V gene encodes CDR1 LNHDA and CDR2 SQIVND (reference sequence). V lost 6 bases, J lost 3 bases, and 4 bases stayed unmatched. This CDR3 spans 14 amino acids. CDR3 coding DNA: TGTGCCAGTAGACAGACAGGGGTCAATCAGCCCCAGCATTTT. Protein sequence: CASRQTGVNQPQHF.

In its sample, this clone was seen a few times. This chain links TRBV19 with TRBJ2-7; 9 positions agree with TRBD1. The junction had 4 bases not matched to a gene; V was cut back by 8 bases and J by 2 bases. The CDR3 sequence is 13 residues long. The germline V gene encodes CDR1 LNHDA and CDR2 SQIVND (reference sequence). In DNA form, the CDR3 reads TGTGCCAGTTCCGGGACAGGGCCCTACGAGCAGTACTTC. Protein product: CASSGTGPYEQYF.

The chain is built from TRBV5-8 and TRBJ2-7, with TRBD1 identical over 9 bases. The CDR3 has 17 amino acids. Unmatched junction bases numbered 11, after V lost 0 bases and J lost 4 bases. Germline CDR1 is SGHTS and CDR2 is YDEGEE. DNA for the CDR3: TGTGCCAGCAGCTTGGCCCTCAATTGGGGACAGGGTTACGAGCAGTACTTC. Its protein is CASSLALNWGQGYEQYF.

This clone was counted a few times. Here the CDR3 reads CASSPDRVGVNEQFF. The CDR3 nucleotides are TGCGCCAGCAGCCCGGACAGGGTGGGTGTGAATGAGCAGTTCTTC. The genes are TRBV5-1 and TRBJ2-1; 8 nucleotides align to TRBD1. CDR3 length: 15 amino acids. The ends lost 4 bases at V and 7 bases at J; junction bases unmatched: 10. Germline V CDR1 and CDR2: SGHRS, YFSETQ.